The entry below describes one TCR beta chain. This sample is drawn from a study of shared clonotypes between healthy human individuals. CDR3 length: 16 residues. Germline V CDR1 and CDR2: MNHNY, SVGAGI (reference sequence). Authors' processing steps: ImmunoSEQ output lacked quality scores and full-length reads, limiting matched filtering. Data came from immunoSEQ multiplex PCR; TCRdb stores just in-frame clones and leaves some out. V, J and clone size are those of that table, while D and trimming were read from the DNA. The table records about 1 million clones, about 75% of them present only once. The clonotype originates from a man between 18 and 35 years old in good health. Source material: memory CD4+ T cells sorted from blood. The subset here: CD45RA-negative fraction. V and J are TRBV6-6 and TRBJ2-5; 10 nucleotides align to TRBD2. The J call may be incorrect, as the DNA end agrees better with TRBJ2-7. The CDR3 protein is CASSRLAGTSSREQYF. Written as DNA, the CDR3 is TGTGCCAGCAGCCGACTAGCGGGTACCTCAAGTCGCGAGCAGTACTTC.